This TCR beta chain was captured by sequencing in a study of T-cell reconstitution after alpha-beta-depleted transplantation in children. Overall study findings and caveats: The origin of alpha-beta T cells about two months after transplant was reportedly several hundred expanded graft clones. At one year after transplant, newly produced T cells mostly accounted for T-cell counts and diversity.

Unique molecular identifiers were incorporated when the TCRbeta library was constructed. TCRdb independently ran MiXCR on the PCR reads; one entry per CDR3 protein. The sample yields 750,000 to 950,000 distinct CDR3 sequences, 16% seen once. There are a few counts of this clonotype. Its antigen is unidentified. The CDR3 has 16 residues. Germline-derived CDR1 and CDR2 are KGHSY and FQNENV. V was shortened by 4 bases and J by 5 bases, with 20 bases between the two germline ends. The material sequenced was PBMCs, mostly from graft donor cells, taken 360 days after TCRalphabeta/CD19-depleted stem cell transplant. The source of this sequence is a male patient younger than 18 who had a stem cell transplant for acute lymphoblastic leukemia, so the T cells may come from the graft donor. The rearrangement uses TRBV16 and TRBJ1-1; perhaps TRBD1 as D (5 bases). CDR3 protein: CASSLMGPGGATEAFF. The CDR3 coding sequence is TGTGCCAGCAGCCTCATGGGACCGGGAGGGGCTACTGAAGCTTTCTTT.